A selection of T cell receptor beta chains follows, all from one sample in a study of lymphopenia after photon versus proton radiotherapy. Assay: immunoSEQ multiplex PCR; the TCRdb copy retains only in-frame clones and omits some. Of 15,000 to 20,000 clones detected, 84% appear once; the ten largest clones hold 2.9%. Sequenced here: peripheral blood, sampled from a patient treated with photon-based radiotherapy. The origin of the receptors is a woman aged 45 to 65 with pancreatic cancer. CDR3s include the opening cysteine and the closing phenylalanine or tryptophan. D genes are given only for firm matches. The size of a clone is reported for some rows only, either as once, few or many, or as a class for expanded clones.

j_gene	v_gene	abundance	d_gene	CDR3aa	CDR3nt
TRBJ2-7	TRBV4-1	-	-	CASSQGVTYEQYF	TGCGCCAGCAGCCAAGGGGTTACCTACGAGCAGTACTTC
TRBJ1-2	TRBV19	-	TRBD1	CASSRWQGADGYTF	TGTGCCAGTAGTCGGTGGCAGGGGGCGGATGGCTACACCTTC
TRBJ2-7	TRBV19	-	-	CASKNRGADEQYF	TGTGCCAGTAAAAACCGTGGCGCGGACGAGCAGTACTTC
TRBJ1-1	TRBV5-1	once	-	CASSLGPSGANTEAFF	TGCGCCAGCAGCTTGGGGCCGTCGGGGGCGAACACTGAAGCTTTCTTT
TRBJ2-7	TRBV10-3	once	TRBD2	CAINPGSGGEQYF	TGTGCCATCAACCCGGGTAGCGGGGGCGAGCAGTACTTC
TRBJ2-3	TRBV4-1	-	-	CASSQDLLFASTDTQYF	TGCGCCAGCAGCCAAGATCTACTTTTCGCTAGCACAGATACGCAGTATTTT
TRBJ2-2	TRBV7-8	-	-	CASSSSGPGELFF	TGTGCCAGCAGCTCCTCCGGGCCCGGGGAGCTGTTTTTT
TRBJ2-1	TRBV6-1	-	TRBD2	CASSASGSGYYNEQFF	TGTGCCAGCAGTGCGAGCGGGAGCGGCTATTACAATGAGCAGTTCTTC
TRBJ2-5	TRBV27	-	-	CASSLSGGAYTETQYF	TGTGCCAGCAGTTTATCGGGCGGAGCGTACACGGAGACCCAGTACTTC
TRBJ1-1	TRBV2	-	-	CASSVSNTEAFF	TGTGCCAGCAGCGTTTCGAACACTGAAGCTTTCTTT